A single sample is the source of the 11 T cell receptor beta chains below, sequenced in a study of CD8+CD57+ T cells in acquired aplastic anemia. Patients selected for sequencing had displayed CD8+CD57+ cell expansion by flow cytometry. For CDR3 and TCR beta VDJ profiling, genomic DNA was the template used. TCRdb reprocessed the reads via MiXCR and lists one record per CDR3 protein. The profile covers about 180,000 distinct CDR3 sequences, with 48% appearing a single time and 10% to 15% taken by the ten largest. The material sequenced was sorted CD4+, CD8+, or CD8+CD57+ T cells (not recorded which) from PBMCs. All receptors derive from a human donor with aplastic anemia.

Note on this clonotype: A much larger clone differs from this one at a single base, so this may be a read error. The chain is built from TRBV5-4 and TRBJ2-7; TRBD2 might be the D (5 bases). This CDR3 has 14 residues. Germline V gives CDR1 SGHNT, CDR2 YYREEE (reference sequence). The CDR3 coding sequence is TGTGCCAGCGGCTTGGGTGGAGGATCCTACGAGCAGTACTTC. Protein product: CASGLGGGSYEQYF.

This clonotype has at least ten counts. The chain recombines TRBV12-3 or TRBV12-4 with TRBJ2-3; D tentatively reads TRBD1 or TRBD2 (5 bases each). This CDR3 region has 14 residues. The V gene lost 9 bases and the J gene lost 9 bases, with 22 bases spanning the gap. DNA for the CDR3: TGTGCCAGTCATCCCGGGGACCGTCACGGAACGCAGTATTTT. Residues: CASHPGDRHGTQYF.

Ten or more counts support this clonotype. The chain uses TRBV19 and TRBJ1-1; TRBD1 might be the D (5 bases). The germline CDR1 and CDR2 sequences are LNHDA and SQIVND (reference sequence). V was cut by 6 bases and J by 3 bases, with 17 bases left in between. The CDR3 is 15 residues long. CDR3 sequence: CASRAVRGDHTEAFF. The CDR3, as DNA: TGTGCCAGTAGGGCAGTGAGAGGGGATCACACTGAAGCTTTCTTT. The variable domain in full, completed from reference TRBV19 and TRBJ1-1, reads DGGITQSPKYLFRKEGQNVTLSCEQNLNHDAMYWYRQDPGQGLRLIYYSQIVNDFQKGDIAEGYSVSREKKESFPLTVTSAQKNPTAFYLCASRAVRGDHTEAFFGQGTRLTVV.

The chain links TRBV29-1 to TRBJ2-7; no clear D. V lost 3 bases and J lost 0, with 9 bases in between. Germline CDR1 reads SQVTM; CDR2 reads ANQGSEA. The CDR3 runs to 13 residues. As DNA, the CDR3 is TGCAGCGTTGAGGGGTCAGCCTCCTACGAGCAGTACTTC. This encodes CSVEGSASYEQYF.

On this clonotype itself: One junction end disagrees with the germline gene, perhaps due to a read error. The chain joins TRBV7-6 to TRBJ2-1; 11 bases match TRBD2. CDR3 size: 18 residues. Germline V gene sequence: CDR1 SGHVS, CDR2 FNYEAQ. The CDR3 DNA reads TGTGCTAGCAGCTTAGTAGGGCCCGGGACTAGCGGTACGAATGAGCAGTTCTTC. This encodes CASSLVGPGTSGTNEQFF.

With respect to this clonotype: This CDR3 is missing its conserved last phenylalanine or tryptophan, likely due to a read error. The genes are TRBV2 and TRBJ2-5; tentative D call: TRBD1 (5 bases). The CDR3 is made up of 14 amino acids. Trimming stripped 3 bases from V and 1 base from J, with 9 bases between. Germline V gene lookup returns CDR1 SNHLY and CDR2 FYNNEI. The CDR3 nucleotides are TGTGCCAGCAGTGAGGGGCAAGTCCAAGAGACCCAGTACTCC. Protein product: CASSEGQVQETQYS.

The chain is built from TRBV2 and TRBJ1-5; no clear D gene. V lost 5 bases, J lost 3 bases, and 14 bases lay in between. This CDR3 is built from 15 residues. Germline V CDR1 and CDR2: SNHLY, FYNNEI. CDR3: CASSLDGVNNQPQHF. The CDR3 DNA reads TGTGCCAGCAGTCTTGACGGGGTAAACAATCAGCCCCAGCATTTT.

The V and J genes are TRBV6-2 or TRBV6-3 and TRBJ2-1, with 9 bases aligning to TRBD1. V was pared by 5 bases and J by 5 bases, with 7 bases of the junction left unmatched. Germline V gene lookup returns CDR1 MNHEY and CDR2 SVGEGT. The CDR3 runs 15 residues. Here the CDR3 reads CASSHRDRVDNEQFF. CDR3 bases: TGTGCCAGCAGTCACAGGGACAGGGTAGACAATGAGCAGTTCTTC.

This clonotype was observed many times. The rearrangement links TRBV20-1 to TRBJ2-7, with 7 bases lining up with TRBD1. Germline V gene data show CDR1 as DFQATT and CDR2 as SNEGSKA (reference sequence). The length of the CDR3 is 12 residues. Trimming cost V 5 bases and J 2 bases; bases outside gene matches: 3. The CDR3 loop reads CSAPDRAYEQYF. The CDR3 nucleotides are TGCAGTGCTCCTGACAGGGCCTACGAGCAGTACTTC.

V is TRBV24-1 and J is TRBJ2-2, with a tentative D call TRBD2 (5 bases). The V and J ends lost 1 base and 3 bases respectively, with 5 bases between them. From germline, CDR1 is KGHDR and CDR2 SFDVKD. CDR3 size: 14 residues. The CDR3 DNA reads TGTGCCACCAGTGATTTTAGCGACACCGGGGAGCTGTTTTTT. This translates into CATSDFSDTGELFF.

This clonotype was counted between two and nine times. The chain links TRBV29-1 to TRBJ1-1, with a possible D match to TRBD1 (5 bases). Germline CDR1 is SQVTM and CDR2 is ANQGSEA. The CDR3 totals 12 residues. V lost 6 bases, J lost 1 base, and 9 bases lay in between. The CDR3 spells CSVDTGNTEAFF. CDR3 nucleotides: TGCAGCGTGGACACAGGGAACACTGAAGCTTTCTTT.